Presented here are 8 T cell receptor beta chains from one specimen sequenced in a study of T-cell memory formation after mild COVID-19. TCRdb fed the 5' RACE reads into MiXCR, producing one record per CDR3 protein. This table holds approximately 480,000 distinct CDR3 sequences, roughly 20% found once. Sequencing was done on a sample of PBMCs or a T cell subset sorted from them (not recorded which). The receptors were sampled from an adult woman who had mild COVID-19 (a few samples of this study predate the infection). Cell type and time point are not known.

The CDR3 nucleotides read TGCAGCGTTGTTGGGGGGCAGTCAGATACGCAGTATTTT. This sequence encodes CSVVGGQSDTQYF. The genes are TRBV29-1 and TRBJ2-3; either TRBD1 or TRBD2 may supply D (6 bases each). The germline gives CDR1 SQVTM, CDR2 ANQGSEA. This CDR3 spans 13 amino acids. Trimming removed 4 bases from V and 4 bases from J, with 12 bases in between.

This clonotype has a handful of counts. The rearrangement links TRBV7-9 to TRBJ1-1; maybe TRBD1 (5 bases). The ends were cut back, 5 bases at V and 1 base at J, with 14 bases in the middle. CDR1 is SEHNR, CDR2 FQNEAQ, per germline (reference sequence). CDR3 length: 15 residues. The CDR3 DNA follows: TGTGCCAGCAGCGCACCAGGGCTGAAGAACACTGAAGCTTTCTTT. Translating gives CASSAPGLKNTEAFF.

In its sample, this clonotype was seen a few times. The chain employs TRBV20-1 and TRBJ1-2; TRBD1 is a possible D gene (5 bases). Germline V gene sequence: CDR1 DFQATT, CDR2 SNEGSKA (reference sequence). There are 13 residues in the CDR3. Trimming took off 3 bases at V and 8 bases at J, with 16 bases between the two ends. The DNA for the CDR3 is TGCAGTGCTAGGATGGGGCTGGGAAGAGGCTACACCTTC. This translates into CSARMGLGRGYTF.

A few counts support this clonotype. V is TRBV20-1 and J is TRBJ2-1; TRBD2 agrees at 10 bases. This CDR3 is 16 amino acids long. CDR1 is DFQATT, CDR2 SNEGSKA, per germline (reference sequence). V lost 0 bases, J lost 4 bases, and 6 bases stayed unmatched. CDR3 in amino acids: CSAREPGTSVYNEQFF. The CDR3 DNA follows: TGCAGTGCTAGAGAGCCCGGGACTAGCGTTTACAATGAGCAGTTCTTC.

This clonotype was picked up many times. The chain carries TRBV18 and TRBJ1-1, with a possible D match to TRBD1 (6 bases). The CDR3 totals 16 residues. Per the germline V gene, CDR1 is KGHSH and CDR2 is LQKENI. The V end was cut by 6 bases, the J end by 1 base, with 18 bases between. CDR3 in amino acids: CASSLHGGQENTEAFF. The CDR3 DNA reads TGTGCCAGCTCCCTCCACGGGGGGCAGGAGAACACTGAAGCTTTCTTT.

The CDR3 is CASSQQNTGELFF. CDR3 coding DNA: TGTGCCAGCAGTCAACAAAACACCGGGGAGCTGTTTTTT. The rearrangement links TRBV2 to TRBJ2-2, with D unclear. Trimming shortened V by 5 bases and J by 2 bases, and 6 bases separated the two germline ends. Germline V gene sequence: CDR1 SNHLY, CDR2 FYNNEI. The CDR3 spans 13 residues.

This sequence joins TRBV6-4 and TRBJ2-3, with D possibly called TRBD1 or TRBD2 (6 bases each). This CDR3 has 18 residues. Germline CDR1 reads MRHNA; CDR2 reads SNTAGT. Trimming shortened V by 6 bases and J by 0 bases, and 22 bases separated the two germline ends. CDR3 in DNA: TGTGCCAGCAGCCGGGGGACCCTGAGTCAGGGGAGCACAGATACGCAGTATTTT. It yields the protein CASSRGTLSQGSTDTQYF.

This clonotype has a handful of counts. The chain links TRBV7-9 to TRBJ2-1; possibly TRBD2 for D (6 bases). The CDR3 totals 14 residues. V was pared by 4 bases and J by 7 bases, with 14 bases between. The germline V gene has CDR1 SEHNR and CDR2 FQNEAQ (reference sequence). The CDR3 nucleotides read TGTGCCAGCAGCTACGCCAAGGGGAGGAATGAGCAGTTCTTC. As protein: CASSYAKGRNEQFF.